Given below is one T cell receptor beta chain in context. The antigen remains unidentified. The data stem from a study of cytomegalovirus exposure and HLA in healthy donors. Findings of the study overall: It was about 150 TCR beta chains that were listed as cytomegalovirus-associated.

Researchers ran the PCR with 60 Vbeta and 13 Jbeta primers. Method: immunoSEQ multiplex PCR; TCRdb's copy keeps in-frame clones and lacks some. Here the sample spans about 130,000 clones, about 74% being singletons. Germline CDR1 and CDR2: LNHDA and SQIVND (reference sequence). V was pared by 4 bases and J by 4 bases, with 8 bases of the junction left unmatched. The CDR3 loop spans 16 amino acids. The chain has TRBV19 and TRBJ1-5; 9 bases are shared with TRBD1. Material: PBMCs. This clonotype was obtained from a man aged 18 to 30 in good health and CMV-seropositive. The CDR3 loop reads CASSTPGQGPNQPQHF. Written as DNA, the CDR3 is TGTGCCAGTAGTACTCCGGGACAGGGCCCAAATCAGCCCCAGCATTTT.